This T cell receptor beta chain was profiled in a study of blood T cell repertoires in COVID-19. Study in general: PBMCs, B-cell-depleted T cells, or T cells were the source of the cDNA or gDNA that made up the material.

The germline CDR1 and CDR2 sequences are MNHEY and SVGEGT. The CDR3 loop spans 15 amino acids. V lost 0 bases to trimming and J lost 7 bases, with 12 bases between them. Sequencing used immunoSEQ multiplex PCR; TCRdb keeps in-frame clones, though not all of them. The table lists fewer than 400,000 clones, around 88% of them singletons, with 2.5% to 3.5% in the top ten. Sample: peripheral blood. The genes are TRBV6-2 or TRBV6-3 and TRBJ1-4; a possible D gene is TRBD1 (5 bases). The receptor was isolated from a man aged 30 to 39 with active or convalescent COVID-19. The CDR3 nucleotides are TGTGCCAGCAGTTACTCTGGGGCCTGGGGTGAAAAACTGTTTTTT. Amino acids: CASSYSGAWGEKLFF.